The rows below give T cell receptor beta chains drawn from one sample of a study of T cells in Graves' hyperthyroidism and ophthalmopathy. TCRdb used MiXCR to reprocess the multiplex PCR reads, holding one entry per CDR3 protein. In the table there are 500,000 to 650,000 distinct CDR3 sequences, around 15% of which are singletons. Sequences were obtained from blood. These receptors were collected from a woman aged 45-59 years with Graves' ophthalmopathy. CDR3s include the opening cysteine and the closing phenylalanine or tryptophan. The D gene is left open where the match is weak. Only part of the rows carry a size: once, few, many, or a class if the clone is expanded.

J gene,V gene,D gene,clone size,CDR3 protein,CDR3 DNA
TRBJ2-1,TRBV20-1,TRBD2,many,CSARSSGRNRNEQFF,TGCAGTGCTAGATCTAGCGGGAGAAACCGAAATGAGCAGTTCTTC
TRBJ1-5,TRBV12-3/TRBV12-4,.,many,CASSRRNQPQHF,TGTGCCAGCTCCCGCCGCAATCAGCCCCAGCATTTT
TRBJ2-1,TRBV28,TRBD1,few,CASSLVTGGLVNEQFF,TGTGCCAGCAGTTTGGTGACAGGGGGCCTTGTCAATGAGCAGTTCTTC
TRBJ2-1,TRBV6-2/TRBV6-3,.,many,CASRTRGEYNEQFF,TGTGCCAGCAGGACAAGGGGAGAATACAATGAGCAGTTCTTC
TRBJ1-5,TRBV20-1,TRBD1,few,CSARESGQSHQPQHF,TGCAGTGCTAGAGAATCGGGACAGAGCCATCAGCCCCAGCATTTT
TRBJ1-1,TRBV9,.,many,CASSVGTANTEAFF,TGTGCCAGCAGCGTAGGGACAGCGAACACTGAAGCTTTCTTT
TRBJ1-6,TRBV29-1,.,.,CSAGDPREALHF,TGCAGCGCCGGGGATCCTCGTGAGGCCCTCCACTTT
TRBJ1-6,TRBV20-1,.,few,CSALADRGSYNSPLHF,TGCAGTGCCTTAGCAGATAGGGGCTCCTATAATTCACCCCTCCACTTT
TRBJ1-2,TRBV7-9,.,.,CASSLAPTGPFSYGYTF,TGTGCCAGCAGCTTAGCCCCAACAGGACCCTTCAGCTATGGCTACACCTTC
TRBJ2-3,TRBV6-1,TRBD1,few,CASSTGQDSTDTQYF,TGTGCCAGCAGCACCGGACAGGACAGCACAGATACGCAGTATTTT
TRBJ2-2,TRBV2,TRBD2,many,CASSEMTSGRAVTGELFF,TGTGCCAGCAGTGAAATGACTAGCGGGAGGGCGGTCACCGGGGAGCTGTTTTTT
TRBJ1-1,TRBV2,.,many,CASSVEEMAFF,TGTGCCAGCAGTGTGGAGGAAATGGCTTTCTTT
TRBJ2-2,TRBV3-1,TRBD1,few,CASRPTGENTGELFF,TGTGCCAGCAGGCCGACAGGGGAAAACACCGGGGAGCTGTTTTTT
TRBJ1-1,TRBV7-9,.,few,CASSYQTNTEAFF,TGTGCCAGCAGCTATCAGACGAACACTGAAGCTTTCTTT
TRBJ2-3,TRBV9,TRBD2,few,CASSVGAGGPTDTQYF,TGTGCCAGCAGCGTAGGAGCGGGAGGGCCAACAGATACGCAGTATTTT
TRBJ2-5,TRBV5-1,TRBD1,.,CASRIQGAQETQYF,TGCGCCAGCAGGATACAGGGGGCTCAAGAGACCCAGTACTTC
TRBJ2-2,TRBV7-8,TRBD1,few,CASSFLASRKGDRGTGELFF,TGTGCCAGCAGCTTTCTTGCTTCGAGAAAAGGGGACAGGGGTACCGGGGAGCTGTTTTTT
TRBJ2-7,TRBV6-2/TRBV6-3,.,.,CASSYFTGFVHEQYF,TGTGCCAGCAGTTACTTTACAGGGTTTGTCCACGAGCAGTACTTC
TRBJ1-2,TRBV5-1,.,many,CASSPDGGNYGYTF,TGCGCCAGCAGCCCCGACGGGGGTAACTATGGCTACACCTTC
TRBJ2-1,TRBV7-3,TRBD2,.,CASSPTLPTSGGSYNEQFF,TGTGCCAGCAGCCCGACACTCCCGACTAGCGGAGGCTCCTACAATGAGCAGTTCTTC
TRBJ2-3,TRBV7-2,TRBD2,many,CASSLVAGGTDTQYF,TGTGCCAGCAGCTTAGTAGCGGGAGGTACAGATACGCAGTATTTT
TRBJ1-1,TRBV2,.,many,CASSELRKNTEAFF,TGTGCCAGCAGTGAATTGAGGAAGAACACTGAAGCTTTCTTT
TRBJ2-7,TRBV19,.,.,CATGGHSSYEQYF,TGTGCCACCGGCGGACACAGCTCCTACGAGCAGTACTTC
TRBJ1-1,TRBV3-1,.,many,CASSPGTTEAFF,TGTGCCAGCAGCCCAGGGACCACTGAAGCTTTCTTT
TRBJ2-7,TRBV29-1,.,few,CSVAGPTYEQYF,TGCAGCGTTGCAGGACCCACTTACGAGCAGTACTTC
TRBJ2-1,TRBV12-3/TRBV12-4,.,many,CASSSAVGTKTYNEQFF,TGTGCCAGCAGCTCCGCGGTGGGGACAAAGACTTACAATGAGCAGTTCTTC
TRBJ2-5,TRBV5-1,TRBD1,.,CASSLDPTGGLIETQYF,TGCGCCAGCAGCTTGGACCCGACAGGGGGTTTGATTGAGACCCAGTACTTC
TRBJ2-3,TRBV5-1,TRBD2,many,CASSLETSGDTQYF,TGCGCCAGCAGCTTGGAGACTAGCGGGGATACGCAGTATTTT
TRBJ2-1,TRBV20-1,TRBD2,many,CSARTSGSPWSSYNEQFF,TGCAGTGCCAGGACTAGCGGGAGCCCCTGGAGTTCCTACAATGAGCAGTTCTTC
TRBJ2-3,TRBV19,.,many,CASSHLAGTSTDTQYF,TGTGCCAGTAGTCACCTGGCGGGGACTAGCACAGATACGCAGTATTTT
TRBJ2-1,TRBV27,.,many,CASSFVRLNEQFF,TGTGCCAGCAGTTTCGTCAGGCTCAATGAGCAGTTCTTC
TRBJ2-7,TRBV18,TRBD1,many,CASSPTSPGQGAEEQYF,TGTGCCAGCTCGCCGACGTCTCCGGGACAGGGGGCGGAGGAGCAGTACTTC
TRBJ2-3,TRBV28,.,many,CASSWEAESSTDTQYF,TGTGCCAGCAGTTGGGAAGCGGAGTCTAGCACAGATACGCAGTATTTT
TRBJ2-5,TRBV27,TRBD1,.,CASSHQTGMQGTQYF,TGTGCCAGCAGTCACCAGACAGGGATGCAAGGGACCCAGTACTTC
TRBJ1-5,TRBV12-3/TRBV12-4,.,many,CASSYTMRNQPQHF,TGTGCCAGCAGTTATACCATGAGGAATCAGCCCCAGCATTTT
TRBJ1-6,TRBV2,.,many,CASSPGQRVFYNSPLHF,TGTGCCAGCTCCCCGGGCCAAAGGGTGTTTTATAATTCACCCCTCCACTTT
TRBJ1-1,TRBV12-3/TRBV12-4,.,many,CASGIREAFF,TGTGCCAGCGGTATAAGGGAAGCTTTCTTT
TRBJ1-2,TRBV27,.,many,CASRGTPANYGYTF,TGTGCCAGCAGGGGGACACCTGCTAACTATGGCTACACCTTC
TRBJ2-7,TRBV19,.,.,CASSALGGPPRPPQGKSYEQYF,TGTGCCAGTAGTGCCTTGGGGGGGCCCCCACGACCACCACAAGGGAAGTCCTACGAGCAGTACTTC
TRBJ2-6,TRBV29-1,.,.,CSVAGTGANVLTF,TGCAGCGTGGCCGGGACTGGGGCCAACGTCCTGACTTTC
TRBJ2-7,TRBV28,.,many,CASSFSTGGYEQYF,TGTGCCAGCAGTTTTTCGACAGGAGGCTACGAGCAGTACTTC
TRBJ1-1,TRBV6-5,.,many,CASSYRGVSEAFF,TGTGCCAGCAGTTACAGAGGGGTTAGTGAAGCTTTCTTT
TRBJ1-1,TRBV6-1,.,many,CASSLTGSLEKNTEAFF,TGTGCCAGCAGCCTGACAGGAAGCCTAGAGAAAAACACTGAAGCTTTCTTT
TRBJ2-1,TRBV12-3/TRBV12-4,.,many,CASSSLLVADNEQFF,TGTGCCAGCAGTTCGTTGTTAGTAGCGGACAATGAGCAGTTCTTC
TRBJ2-5,TRBV18,TRBD2,many,CASSPPGLARETQYF,TGTGCCAGCTCACCACCAGGACTAGCCCGGGAGACCCAGTACTTC
TRBJ2-7,TRBV7-2,TRBD1,.,CASSLVLGQGPYEQYF,TGTGCCAGCAGCTTAGTTTTGGGACAGGGGCCCTACGAGCAGTACTTC
TRBJ2-2,TRBV10-3,.,.,CAISPSRANTGELFF,TGTGCCATCAGTCCGTCCCGCGCGAACACCGGGGAGCTGTTTTTT
TRBJ2-7,TRBV30,.,many,CAWNVPHVVSNIEQYF,TGTGCCTGGAATGTACCCCATGTTGTTTCCAATATCGAGCAGTACTTC
TRBJ2-1,TRBV4-1,TRBD2,.,CASSQERTSGHEQFF,TGCGCCAGCAGCCAAGAGAGAACTAGCGGCCACGAGCAGTTCTTC
TRBJ1-6,TRBV27,.,.,CTSLSQGLGSPLHF,TGTACCAGCTTGAGTCAGGGTCTCGGTTCACCCCTCCACTTT
TRBJ1-3,TRBV29-1,TRBD1,.,CSVYNRGIGNTIYF,TGCAGCGTTTATAACAGGGGTATTGGAAACACCATATATTTT
TRBJ2-7,TRBV27,TRBD1,many,CASSSRGQGEQYF,TGTGCCAGCAGTTCCAGGGGGCAAGGCGAGCAGTACTTC
TRBJ2-3,TRBV11-3,TRBD2,many,CASSFPTSGASGPTDTQYF,TGTGCCAGCAGCTTTCCGACTAGCGGGGCCTCCGGGCCCACAGATACGCAGTATTTT
TRBJ2-6,TRBV7-9,TRBD1,many,CASSPTGAGANVLTF,TGTGCCAGCAGCCCTACAGGGGCTGGGGCCAACGTCCTGACTTTC
TRBJ2-3,TRBV5-1,TRBD1,many,CASSGLFGTVTTDTQYF,TGCGCCAGCAGTGGATTGTTTGGGACAGTAACCACAGATACGCAGTATTTT
TRBJ1-5,TRBV24-1,TRBD1,few,CATSERDRGRVGNQPQHF,TGTGCCACCAGTGAGAGGGACAGGGGGCGTGTTGGCAATCAGCCCCAGCATTTT
TRBJ1-5,TRBV7-9,.,many,CASSNQGFQPQHF,TGTGCCAGCAGCAACCAGGGGTTTCAGCCCCAGCATTTT
TRBJ2-1,TRBV2,.,many,CASSERLDNEQFF,TGTGCCAGCAGTGAACGGCTAGACAATGAGCAGTTCTTC
TRBJ2-7,TRBV20-1,TRBD2,.,CSAYQTSGSSYEQYF,TGCAGTGCCTACCAGACTAGCGGGAGTTCCTACGAGCAGTACTTC
TRBJ1-6,TRBV2,.,many,CASSNPGSPLHF,TGTGCCAGCAGCAATCCTGGGTCACCCCTCCACTTT